Below, 27 T cell receptor beta chains from the same sample are listed, as sequenced in a study of molecular identifiers for immune sequencing clone quantification. TCRdb recomputed calls from the PCR reads with MiXCR, one row per CDR3 protein. Of some 5,700 distinct CDR3 sequences listed, roughly 15% were seen once; the top ten hold over 2%. Sequencing used naive CD8+ T cells from blood, with Jurkat cell RNA spiked in. As for subset: FACS-sorted CD8+CD4-CCR7+CD45RA+ naive T cells. These receptors came from a human donor in good health. Some libraries in this study had Jurkat cell RNA spiked in.

Concerning this clonotype: This clone may be a read error of a much larger clone one base away. Since no conserved phenylalanine or tryptophan closes the CDR3, a read error is the likely cause. V usage is TRBV30 and J usage is TRBJ1-1, with D unresolved. The germline gives CDR1 GTSNPN, CDR2 SVGIG (reference sequence). This CDR3 is built from 11 residues. V was shortened by 2 bases and J by 8 bases, with 9 bases between the two germline ends. CDR3 loop: CAWSIGTEAFL. DNA for the CDR3: TGTGCCTGGAGTATAGGCACGGAAGCTTTCCTT.

Sample share makes this clonotype medium-sized. The chain combines TRBV27 with TRBJ1-5; 10 nucleotides line up with TRBD1. The CDR3 totals 15 residues. From germline, CDR1 is MNHEY and CDR2 SMNVEV (reference sequence). Trimming at V came to 6 bases and at J to 1 base, leaving 3 bases not matched to a gene. This CDR3 reads CASSWGQGSNQPQHF. The CDR3 DNA reads as TGTGCCAGCAGCTGGGGACAGGGGAGCAATCAGCCCCAGCATTTT.

In its sample, this clonotype is medium-sized. V and J are TRBV6-7 and TRBJ1-4; D unclear. TRBV6-7 is an ORF for which the function is uncertain. This CDR3 is 14 amino acids long. Trimming cost V 2 bases and J 7 bases, with 11 bases left between them. The CDR3: CASSYGQEAEKLFF. CDR3 DNA sequence: TGTGCCAGCAGTTACGGGCAGGAGGCTGAAAAACTGTTTTTT.

This clonotype was detected a few times. A much larger clonotype is one base distant, so this may be a read error. The chain joins TRBV3-1 to TRBJ1-2; the D gene is possibly TRBD1 (5 bases). CDR3 length: 15 residues. From germline, CDR1 is LGHDT and CDR2 YNNKEL (reference sequence). The CDR3 loop is CASSPPAGGYYGHTF. For the CDR3, the DNA is TGTGCCAGCAGCCCCCCGGCGGGGGGTTACTATGGCCACACCTTC.

In this sample, this clonotype turned up once. It is likely a read error, because the conserved phenylalanine at the end of the CDR3 is missing. The chain recombines TRBV2 with TRBJ1-1, with D possibly being TRBD1 (5 bases). This CDR3 region has 14 residues. Looked up from germline, CDR1 is SNHLY and CDR2 is FYNNEI. The CDR3 here is CASREGQMNTEAFL. The CDR3, as DNA: TGTGCCAGCAGGGAAGGACAAATGAACACCGAAGCTTTCCTT.

In the case of this clonotype: A read error may account for a junction end that differs from germline. The V and J genes are TRBV19 and TRBJ1-5, with D tentatively TRBD1 (6 bases). The germline gives CDR1 LNHDA, CDR2 SQIVND (reference sequence). The CDR3 contains 15 residues. The CDR3 loop reads CASSVGTRSNQPRHF. CDR3 DNA: TGTGCCAGTAGTGTAGGGACAAGGAGCAATCAGCCCCGGCATTTT.

Judged by abundance, this clonotype is medium-sized. The V gene is TRBV20-1, the J gene TRBJ2-7, with D possibly TRBD2 on 6 matching bases. V lost 3 bases and J 2 bases, leaving 11 bases between the germline ends. The CDR3 sequence is 13 residues long. Germline CDR1 DFQATT, CDR2 SNEGSKA (reference sequence). CDR3 nucleotide sequence: TGCAGTGCTAGGGGCGGGGAGGCCTACGAGCAGTACTTC. Protein product: CSARGGEAYEQYF.

In this sample, this clonotype is medium-sized. The V and J genes are TRBV29-1 and TRBJ2-3, with 9 bases that match TRBD2. Germline CDR1 SQVTM, CDR2 ANQGSEA. CDR3 length equals 14 residues. Trimming removed 3 bases from V and 2 bases from J; junction bases left unmatched: 3. The CDR3, as DNA: TGCAGCGTTGATCTAGCGGGGTTCACAGATACGCAGTATTTT. Translating it yields CSVDLAGFTDTQYF.

This clonotype was counted ten times or more. This sequence joins TRBV7-9 and TRBJ2-1, with a tentative D call TRBD1 (6 bases). Trimming removed 3 bases from V and 6 bases from J, with 9 bases in between. The CDR3 has 13 amino acids. Germline V gene data show CDR1 as SEHNR and CDR2 as FQNEAQ (reference sequence). CDR3: CASSFPGVNEQFF. As DNA, the CDR3 is TGTGCCAGCAGCTTTCCAGGGGTCAATGAGCAGTTCTTC. The whole variable domain, filled in from reference TRBV7-9 and TRBJ2-1, reads DTGVSQNPRHKITKRGQNVTFRCDPISEHNRLYWYRQTLGQGPEFLTYFQNEAQLEKSRLLSDRFSAERPKGSFSTLEIQRTEQGDSAMYLCASSFPGVNEQFFGPGTRLTVL.

In its sample, this clonotype is medium-sized. The V call is TRBV6-5, the J call TRBJ2-3, with 7 bases fitting TRBD2. Germline values: CDR1 MNHEY, CDR2 SVGAGI. V lost 7 bases, J lost 10 bases, and 8 bases stayed unmatched. The CDR3 totals 12 residues. DNA of the CDR3: TGTGCCAGCAAATCGAGCGGGGAATCGCAGTATTTT. Its protein product is CASKSSGESQYF.

Judged by abundance, this clonotype is medium-sized (0.01 to 0.1%). The chain is built from TRBV2 and TRBJ2-5, with 7 bases that match TRBD2. V was pared by 2 bases and J by 1 base, with 7 bases of the junction left unmatched. The germline V gene has CDR1 SNHLY and CDR2 FYNNEI. The CDR3 is 16 residues long. The CDR3 protein is CASSERRESIQETQYF. The CDR3 DNA follows: TGTGCCAGCAGTGAACGGCGGGAGTCTATCCAAGAGACCCAGTACTTC.

Details on this clonotype: Without the conserved terminal phenylalanine or tryptophan, this CDR3 likely stems from a read error. V is TRBV12-3 or TRBV12-4 and J is TRBJ1-5; no reliable D call. V lost 1 base and J 6 bases, leaving 10 bases between the germline ends. The CDR3 has 14 amino acids. This CDR3 is CASSLDQPGQPQHS. CDR3 bases: TGTGCCAGCAGTTTAGACCAGCCCGGTCAGCCCCAGCATTCT.

The sample holds many counts of this clonotype. The V and J genes are TRBV2 and TRBJ1-5; TRBD1 matches at 11 bases. The germline gives CDR1 SNHLY, CDR2 FYNNEI. This CDR3 spans 16 amino acids. V gave up 9 bases and J gave up 7 bases; unmatched junction bases: 14. CDR3: CASKKGQGANNQPQHF. The CDR3 nucleotides read TGTGCCAGTAAGAAAGGACAGGGGGCAAATAACCAGCCCCAGCATTTT.

By frequency in the sample, this clonotype is medium-sized (0.01 to 0.1%). The genes are TRBV10-3 and TRBJ2-5, with unresolved D. CDR3 length: 14 amino acids. The germline V gene encodes CDR1 ENHRY and CDR2 SYGVKD. The ends were cut back, 0 bases at V and 1 base at J, with 6 bases in the middle. For the CDR3, the DNA is TGTGCCATCAGTGAGTCTCTCGGCCAAGAGACCCAGTACTTC. This codes for CAISESLGQETQYF.

The rearrangement links TRBV28 to TRBJ2-7, with 10 bases lining up with TRBD1. Germline V CDR1 and CDR2: MDHEN, SYDVKM. This CDR3 comprises 14 residues. V was pared by 6 bases and J by 3 bases, with 5 bases of the junction left unmatched. The CDR3 protein is CASRIWTGGYEQYF. In DNA form, the CDR3 reads TGTGCCAGCAGAATTTGGACAGGGGGCTACGAGCAGTACTTC.

Of note for this clonotype: Possible read error: a much larger clone is one base away. The CDR3 nucleotides are TGTGCCAGCAGTATTAGCGGGAGTGGTGGCGAGCAGTACTTC. It translates to CASSISGSGGEQYF. V is TRBV12-3 or TRBV12-4 and J is TRBJ2-7; TRBD2 matches at 9 bases. This CDR3 region has 14 residues. The junction had 8 bases not matched to a gene; V was cut back by 5 bases and J by 6 bases.

About this clonotype itself: No conserved phenylalanine or tryptophan ends this CDR3, so it is likely a read error. The chain recombines TRBV4-3 with TRBJ2-7; D call uncertain. The CDR3 covers 16 residues. Trimming cost V 0 bases and J 3 bases, with 15 bases left between them. Germline V CDR1 and CDR2: LGHNA, YSLEER. The CDR3 here is CASSQDRTSAFYEQYL. CDR3 DNA sequence: TGCGCCAGCAGCCAAGATAGGACCAGCGCGTTCTACGAGCAGTACCTC.

By share of the sample, this clonotype is medium-sized. This chain joins TRBV29-1 and TRBJ2-2; tentatively, D is TRBD2 (5 bases). V dropped 5 bases and J dropped 3 bases, with 16 bases sitting between them. CDR1 SQVTM and CDR2 ANQGSEA come from the germline V gene. The CDR3 extends over 15 amino acids. DNA for the CDR3: TGCAGCGTTACGGGATCCAGGTCGGACACCGGGGAGCTGTTTTTT. It translates to CSVTGSRSDTGELFF.

This clonotype is medium-sized. This rearrangement joins TRBV29-1 to TRBJ2-3; D perhaps matches TRBD2 (5 bases). The V gene's germline CDR1 is SQVTM and CDR2 ANQGSEA. The germline V and J ends were trimmed by 6 bases and 2 bases, with 9 bases remaining between them. This CDR3 spans 12 amino acids. The CDR3 region is CSVEEYTDTQYF. CDR3 DNA: TGCAGCGTGGAGGAGTACACAGATACGCAGTATTTT.

Worth noting for this clonotype: A much larger clone lies a single base off, so this may be a read error. This sequence joins TRBV6-5 and TRBJ2-1; possible D gene TRBD1, 6 bases. The CDR3 length is 15 residues. V lost 2 bases, J lost 5 bases, and 13 bases lay in between. Looked up from germline, CDR1 is MNHEY and CDR2 is SVGAGI. CDR3 in amino acids: CASSYAQGSHNEQFF. DNA of the CDR3: TGTGCCAGCAGTTACGCACAGGGTTCCCACAATGAGCAGTTCTTC.

This clonotype is medium-sized by share. The rearrangement uses TRBV7-2 and TRBJ2-1, with 12 positions matching TRBD2. CDR1 is SGHTA and CDR2 is FQGNSA in the germline V gene. J lost 8 bases, V lost 3 bases, and 5 bases had no gene match. The CDR3 runs 15 residues. The CDR3 is CASSFWTSGIYEQFF. CDR3 bases: TGTGCCAGCAGCTTCTGGACTAGCGGGATTTATGAGCAGTTCTTC.

This clonotype is deemed medium-sized. V is TRBV7-9 and J is TRBJ2-3, with D unclear. V was trimmed by 7 bases and J by 0 bases, leaving 8 bases between them. The length of the CDR3 is 13 residues. The germline V gene encodes CDR1 SEHNR and CDR2 FQNEAQ (reference sequence). DNA of the CDR3: TGTGCCAGCATCAGTACTAGCACAGATACGCAGTATTTT. This gives the protein CASISTSTDTQYF.

This clonotype was found many times. The V and J genes are TRBV11-2 and TRBJ2-2; weak D call: TRBD1 (6 bases). V was trimmed by 5 bases and J by 4 bases, leaving 14 bases between them. The CDR3 runs 15 residues. Germline V gives CDR1 SGHAT, CDR2 FQNNGV. CDR3 region: CASSHGTSSTGELFF. DNA of the CDR3: TGTGCCAGCAGCCATGGGACATCGAGCACCGGGGAGCTGTTTTTT.

This clonotype is judged medium-sized. This sequence joins TRBV28 and TRBJ1-1; 8 bases agree with TRBD1. This CDR3 spans 15 amino acids. Unmatched junction bases numbered 9, after V lost 6 bases and J lost 3 bases. CDR1 and CDR2 from the germline V gene are MDHEN and SYDVKM. CDR3 region: CASRPSGTGDTEAFF. DNA for the CDR3: TGTGCCAGCAGACCTTCCGGGACAGGAGACACTGAAGCTTTCTTT.

By its share, this clonotype is medium-sized. V and J are TRBV29-1 and TRBJ2-2, with 7 bases that match TRBD2. CDR3 size: 13 residues. The germline gives CDR1 SQVTM, CDR2 ANQGSEA. The ends lost 4 bases at V and 4 bases at J; junction bases unmatched: 3. CDR3 amino acids: CSVAGGGTGELFF. CDR3 DNA sequence: TGCAGCGTTGCGGGGGGAGGCACCGGGGAGCTGTTTTTT.

In its sample, this clonotype was seen a few times. The CDR3 carries no conserved terminal phenylalanine or tryptophan, so it likely arises from a read error. V is TRBV12-3 or TRBV12-4 and J is TRBJ2-1; D gene ambiguous. Trimming stripped 1 base from V and 3 bases from J, with 10 bases between. The CDR3 loop spans 15 amino acids. The CDR3 DNA follows: TGTGCCAGCAGTTTAGAAGGGAAGCGCTACAATGAGCAGTTCCTC. This translates into CASSLEGKRYNEQFL.

This clonotype is judged medium-sized. The V and J genes are TRBV7-9 and TRBJ2-2; 13 positions agree with TRBD2. The germline gives CDR1 SEHNR, CDR2 FQNEAQ (reference sequence). The length of the CDR3 is 21 residues. Trimming took 5 bases from V and 1 from J; bases not matched to a gene: 16. The CDR3 bases are TGTGCCAGCAGCCCTACCGTCGGACTAGCGGGGGCCAAAAAGAACACCGGGGAGCTGTTTTTT. The encoded protein is CASSPTVGLAGAKKNTGELFF. Supplemented by reference TRBV7-9 and TRBJ2-2, the full variable domain reads DTGVSQNPRHKITKRGQNVTFRCDPISEHNRLYWYRQTLGQGPEFLTYFQNEAQLEKSRLLSDRFSAERPKGSFSTLEIQRTEQGDSAMYLCASSPTVGLAGAKKNTGELFFGEGSRLTVL.